This TCR beta chain is from a study of cytomegalovirus exposure and HLA in healthy donors. Background on the study: An early release of data contained roughly 90 million unique TCRs, which came from HLA-typed donors. Findings and caveats of the study: There were some public TCRs occurring in many donors, but most TCR sequences were rare.

This clone was seen a single time. The antigen is undetermined. When sampled, the donors appeared nominally healthy, though they likely had unrecorded immune exposures. The primer mix had 60 Vbeta and 13 Jbeta primers. TCRdb's copy holds only in-frame clones and misses some; the assay was immunoSEQ multiplex PCR. Of approximately 120,000 clones listed, over 60% are singletons. CDR3 length: 14 residues. Germline-derived CDR1 and CDR2 are SGHRS and YFSETQ. V gave up 4 bases and J gave up 8 bases, with 15 bases separating them. This receptor was obtained from a man aged 50 or older in good health and CMV-seronegative. Sequences were obtained from PBMCs. V is TRBV5-1 and J is TRBJ1-4; tentative D call: TRBD1 (5 bases). The CDR3 sequence is CASSKTGEVEKLFF. CDR3 coding DNA: TGCGCCAGCAGCAAAACAGGTGAAGTAGAAAAACTGTTTTTT.